This T cell receptor (beta chain) was sequenced for a study of PD-1 blockade in classical Hodgkin lymphoma. All patients experienced relapse after autologous stem cell transplantation, and brentuximab vedotin exposure was variable. General study findings and limits: Patients who began taking nivolumab under 1 year after ASCT were left out. Complete responders' baseline diversity resembled that of newly diagnosed patients. TCR diversity at baseline was reported to be reduced in newly diagnosed patients relative to healthy donors.

Profiled with immunoSEQ multiplex PCR; TCRdb holds only in-frame clones, not every one. The table lists around 91,000 clones, 89% of them singletons. In regard to this clone: Antigen unknown.

Specimen: peripheral blood mononuclear cells (PBMCs), collected at baseline. This receptor was obtained from a human donor with classical Hodgkin lymphoma.

The CDR3 is CASSLTSSGYNEQFF. In DNA, the CDR3 is TGCGCCAGCAGCTTAACTTCTAGCGGTTACAATGAGCAGTTCTTC. The chain is built from TRBV5-1 and TRBJ2-1, with 7 bases aligning to TRBD2. The CDR3 sequence is 15 residues long. Germline V gene data show CDR1 as SGHRS and CDR2 as YFSETQ. V dropped 2 bases and J dropped 4; count of bases not matched to a gene: 6.